The rows below give T cell receptor beta chains drawn from one sample of a study of blood T cell repertoires in COVID-19. Generated by immunoSEQ multiplex PCR, the TCRdb table keeps only in-frame clones and is missing some. The sample consists of about 250,000 clones, 80% to 90% of them appearing once. What was sequenced was PBMCs or T cells enriched from blood (not recorded which). These receptors originate from a woman aged 18-29 years who had recovered from COVID-19. Both conserved end residues are part of each CDR3. The D gene is left open where the match is weak. The listing skips clone size in some rows; elsewhere it reads once, few, many or a size class.

cdr3_aa: CASSQGVYEQYF
cdr3_nt: TGTGCCAGCAGTCAAGGGGTGTACGAGCAGTACTTC
clone_size: -
d_call: -
j_call: TRBJ2-7
v_call: TRBV28

cdr3_aa: CASSLSRQREAFF
cdr3_nt: TGTGCCAGCAGTTTATCCCGACAGCGTGAAGCTTTCTTT
clone_size: -
d_call: -
j_call: TRBJ1-1
v_call: TRBV27

cdr3_aa: CASSQGQDNSPLHF
cdr3_nt: TGCGCCAGCAGCCAGGGACAGGACAATTCACCCCTCCACTTT
clone_size: -
d_call: TRBD1
j_call: TRBJ1-6
v_call: TRBV4-1

cdr3_aa: CATSDPKQGSGYTF
cdr3_nt: TGTGCCACCAGTGACCCAAAACAGGGAAGCGGCTACACCTTC
clone_size: -
d_call: -
j_call: TRBJ1-2
v_call: TRBV24-1

cdr3_aa: CASSQVFPGRISNQPQHF
cdr3_nt: TGTGCCAGCAGCCAAGTTTTCCCTGGGCGCATAAGCAATCAGCCCCAGCATTTT
clone_size: once
d_call: -
j_call: TRBJ1-5
v_call: TRBV3-1/TRBV3-2

cdr3_aa: CSVEEVFGTQYF
cdr3_nt: TGCAGCGTTGAAGAAGTATTCGGTACGCAGTATTTT
clone_size: -
d_call: -
j_call: TRBJ2-3
v_call: TRBV29-1

cdr3_aa: CASSVGGAETQYF
cdr3_nt: TGTGCCAGCAGCGTCGGCGGGGCCGAGACCCAGTACTTC
clone_size: -
d_call: -
j_call: TRBJ2-5
v_call: TRBV9

cdr3_aa: CASSTSTPPRWTGGARNIQYF
cdr3_nt: TGTGCCAGCAGCACTTCCACCCCCCCCCGTTGGACAGGGGGAGCACGGAACATTCAGTACTTC
clone_size: once
d_call: TRBD1
j_call: TRBJ2-4
v_call: TRBV7-9

cdr3_aa: CASSKHNTGELFF
cdr3_nt: TGTGCCAGCAGCAAACATAACACCGGGGAGCTGTTTTTT
clone_size: -
d_call: -
j_call: TRBJ2-2
v_call: TRBV3-1/TRBV3-2

cdr3_aa: CASSFGLAGVVDTQYF
cdr3_nt: TGTGCCAGCAGCTTCGGACTAGCGGGGGTGGTAGATACGCAGTATTTT
clone_size: -
d_call: TRBD2
j_call: TRBJ2-3
v_call: TRBV7-3

cdr3_aa: CASSQVWGQAEAFF
cdr3_nt: TGTGCCAGCAGCCAAGTTTGGGGACAGGCCGAAGCTTTCTTT
clone_size: -
d_call: TRBD1
j_call: TRBJ1-1
v_call: TRBV3-1/TRBV3-2

cdr3_aa: CASSRYRLGQGIGGTEAFF
cdr3_nt: TGCGCCAGCAGCCGTTACCGACTGGGACAGGGGATAGGTGGCACTGAAGCTTTCTTT
clone_size: -
d_call: TRBD1
j_call: TRBJ1-1
v_call: TRBV5-1

cdr3_aa: CASSLWRHSTDTQYF
cdr3_nt: TGTGCCAGCAGCTTATGGAGGCATAGCACAGATACGCAGTATTTT
clone_size: -
d_call: -
j_call: TRBJ2-3
v_call: TRBV7-2

cdr3_aa: CASSPGEDSYKETQYF
cdr3_nt: TGTGCCAGCAGCCCCGGAGAGGACTCATATAAAGAGACCCAGTACTTC
clone_size: -
d_call: -
j_call: TRBJ2-5
v_call: TRBV3-1/TRBV3-2

cdr3_aa: CASSVGGFNTGELFF
cdr3_nt: TGTGCCAGCAGCGTAGGTGGCTTCAACACCGGGGAGCTGTTTTTT
clone_size: -
d_call: -
j_call: TRBJ2-2
v_call: TRBV9

cdr3_aa: CASSQEIPTGDSNQPQHF
cdr3_nt: TGCGCCAGCAGCCAAGAAATTCCTACAGGAGATAGCAATCAGCCCCAGCATTTT
clone_size: -
d_call: -
j_call: TRBJ1-5
v_call: TRBV4-1

cdr3_aa: CASSRFSATNEKLFF
cdr3_nt: TGTGCCAGCAGCCGGTTCTCTGCAACTAATGAAAAACTGTTTTTT
clone_size: -
d_call: -
j_call: TRBJ1-4
v_call: TRBV7-6

cdr3_aa: CASSFSGELYNEQFF
cdr3_nt: TGTGCCAGCAGTTTCAGCGGGGAACTCTACAATGAGCAGTTCTTC
clone_size: -
d_call: TRBD2
j_call: TRBJ2-1
v_call: TRBV27

cdr3_aa: CASSSGLQPQHF
cdr3_nt: TGTGCCAGCAGTTCGGGTCTCCAGCCCCAGCATTTT
clone_size: -
d_call: -
j_call: TRBJ1-5
v_call: TRBV28

cdr3_aa: CASKNQRGLNHRPNTGELFF
cdr3_nt: TGTGCCAGCAAAAACCAGCGGGGTCTTAATCACCGCCCGAACACCGGGGAGCTGTTTTTT
clone_size: -
d_call: TRBD2
j_call: TRBJ2-2
v_call: TRBV9

cdr3_aa: CASSNLRQNTEAFF
cdr3_nt: TGTGCCAGCAGCAACTTAAGACAGAACACTGAAGCTTTCTTT
clone_size: few
d_call: -
j_call: TRBJ1-1
v_call: TRBV7-9

cdr3_aa: CASNPGTSGYNEQFF
cdr3_nt: TGTGCCAGCAACCCCGGGACTAGCGGGTACAATGAGCAGTTCTTC
clone_size: -
d_call: TRBD2
j_call: TRBJ2-1
v_call: TRBV2

cdr3_aa: CASSWGQGEKLFF
cdr3_nt: TGCGCCAGCAGTTGGGGACAGGGGGAAAAACTGTTTTTT
clone_size: -
d_call: TRBD1
j_call: TRBJ1-4
v_call: TRBV10-2

cdr3_aa: CASSQSGDRGSSPLHF
cdr3_nt: TGCGCCAGCAGTCAATCTGGGGACAGGGGGAGTTCACCCCTCCACTTT
clone_size: -
d_call: TRBD1
j_call: TRBJ1-6
v_call: TRBV23-1

cdr3_aa: CASSYGQKLQVSGANVLTF
cdr3_nt: TGTGCCAGCAGTTACGGCCAGAAACTACAGGTTTCTGGGGCCAACGTCCTGACTTTC
clone_size: -
d_call: -
j_call: TRBJ2-6
v_call: TRBV6-2/TRBV6-3

cdr3_aa: CASSARTSGAGTDTQYF
cdr3_nt: TGTGCCAGCAGTGCCCGGACTAGCGGTGCGGGAACAGATACGCAGTATTTT
clone_size: -
d_call: TRBD2
j_call: TRBJ2-3
v_call: TRBV5-4

cdr3_aa: CASSPTGRQGTAYGYTF
cdr3_nt: TGTGCCAGCAGCCCGACTGGTCGACAGGGGACTGCTTATGGCTACACCTTC
clone_size: -
d_call: TRBD1
j_call: TRBJ1-2
v_call: TRBV4-2

cdr3_aa: CASSLGALTSGGAYEQFF
cdr3_nt: TGTGCCAGCAGCTTAGGGGCTTTGACTAGCGGGGGGGCCTATGAGCAGTTCTTC
clone_size: -
d_call: TRBD2
j_call: TRBJ2-1
v_call: TRBV11-3

cdr3_aa: CAGHTHQDTQYF
cdr3_nt: TGTGCCGGGCACACCCACCAGGATACGCAGTATTTT
clone_size: -
d_call: -
j_call: TRBJ2-3
v_call: TRBV2

cdr3_aa: CASLDTSSYNSPLHF
cdr3_nt: TGTGCCAGTCTGGACACAAGCTCCTATAATTCACCCCTCCACTTT
clone_size: -
d_call: -
j_call: TRBJ1-6
v_call: TRBV2

cdr3_aa: CASSLDLTANNGYTF
cdr3_nt: TGTGCCAGTAGCCTAGACCTAACGGCTAATAATGGCTACACCTTC
clone_size: -
d_call: -
j_call: TRBJ1-2
v_call: TRBV19

cdr3_aa: CASSRYGYTF
cdr3_nt: TGTGCCAGCAGCAGATATGGCTACACCTTC
clone_size: -
d_call: -
j_call: TRBJ1-2
v_call: TRBV28

cdr3_aa: CASLGQGPHF
cdr3_nt: TGTGCCAGCCTAGGGCAGGGGCCGCACTTT
clone_size: -
d_call: -
j_call: TRBJ1-1
v_call: TRBV2

cdr3_aa: CASRQGGTGSNTEAFF
cdr3_nt: TGCGCCAGCAGACAGGGGGGGACAGGTTCGAACACTGAAGCTTTCTTT
clone_size: -
d_call: TRBD1
j_call: TRBJ1-1
v_call: TRBV4-1

cdr3_aa: CASSLLRGRWDSNQPQHF
cdr3_nt: TGTGCCAGCAGTTTACTTCGGGGGAGATGGGATAGCAATCAGCCCCAGCATTTT
clone_size: -
d_call: -
j_call: TRBJ1-5
v_call: TRBV28

cdr3_aa: CASSQAAGNSPLHF
cdr3_nt: TGTGCCAGCAGCCAGGCCGCAGGGAATTCACCCCTCCACTTT
clone_size: -
d_call: -
j_call: TRBJ1-6
v_call: TRBV3-1/TRBV3-2

cdr3_aa: CASSLRSTGYTEAFF
cdr3_nt: TGTGCCAGCAGCTTACGGTCGACAGGCTACACTGAAGCTTTCTTT
clone_size: few
d_call: -
j_call: TRBJ1-1
v_call: TRBV7-2

cdr3_aa: CASSQGQSYGYTF
cdr3_nt: TGTGCCAGCAGTCAGGGACAGAGCTATGGCTACACCTTC
clone_size: -
d_call: TRBD1
j_call: TRBJ1-2
v_call: TRBV28

cdr3_aa: CASSEMGRDYGYTF
cdr3_nt: TGTGCCAGCAGTGAAATGGGGCGCGACTATGGCTACACCTTC
clone_size: once
d_call: -
j_call: TRBJ1-2
v_call: TRBV2

cdr3_aa: CATSDPDRSNEQFF
cdr3_nt: TGTGCCACCAGTGATCCGGACAGGTCGAATGAGCAGTTCTTC
clone_size: -
d_call: TRBD1
j_call: TRBJ2-1
v_call: TRBV24-1

cdr3_aa: CASSDQKETQYF
cdr3_nt: TGTGCCAGCAGTGATCAGAAGGAGACCCAGTACTTC
clone_size: -
d_call: -
j_call: TRBJ2-5
v_call: TRBV25-1

cdr3_aa: CASSVESREPYGYTF
cdr3_nt: TGTGCCAGCAGCGTAGAGTCCCGGGAACCCTATGGCTACACCTTC
clone_size: -
d_call: -
j_call: TRBJ1-2
v_call: TRBV9

cdr3_aa: CASSQDHIGLAKNIQYF
cdr3_nt: TGTGCCAGCAGCCAAGATCATATCGGTCTAGCCAAAAACATTCAGTACTTC
clone_size: -
d_call: -
j_call: TRBJ2-4
v_call: TRBV14

cdr3_aa: CAGKGEGSPLHF
cdr3_nt: TGTGCCGGAAAGGGGGAAGGTTCACCCCTCCACTTT
clone_size: -
d_call: -
j_call: TRBJ1-6
v_call: TRBV2

cdr3_aa: CASSNKQGETNEKLFF
cdr3_nt: TGCGCCAGCAGCAACAAACAGGGGGAGACTAATGAAAAACTGTTTTTT
clone_size: once
d_call: TRBD1
j_call: TRBJ1-4
v_call: TRBV5-1

cdr3_aa: CASSRSGEYEKLFF
cdr3_nt: TGTGCCAGCAGCCGGTCAGGGGAGTATGAAAAACTGTTTTTT
clone_size: -
d_call: -
j_call: TRBJ1-4
v_call: TRBV9

cdr3_aa: CASSSVGGGGTLGGGTQYF
cdr3_nt: TGTGCCAGCAGCTCAGTGGGGGGAGGCGGGACCTTGGGAGGAGGTACGCAGTATTTT
clone_size: -
d_call: -
j_call: TRBJ2-3
v_call: TRBV7-6

cdr3_aa: CASSSGTFNEKLFF
cdr3_nt: TGTGCCAGCAGCTCCGGGACATTTAATGAAAAACTGTTTTTT
clone_size: -
d_call: -
j_call: TRBJ1-4
v_call: TRBV5-4